Listed below are T cell receptor beta chains from one sample, sequenced in a study of blood T cell repertoires in COVID-19. Measured with immunoSEQ multiplex PCR; TCRdb has only the in-frame clones, and not every one. The sample has roughly 130,000 clones, about 83% seen once. Source material: PBMCs or T cells enriched from blood (not recorded which). Receptor source: a woman aged 50 to 60 with acute COVID-19. CDR3s include the opening cysteine and the closing phenylalanine or tryptophan. Some rows mark clone size as missing; the rest say once, few, many or name a class of expanded clone.

cdr3_length: 15
v_call: TRBV9
clone_size: .
cdr3_aa: CASSVEGGVGDTQYF

cdr3_length: 14
v_call: TRBV5-4
clone_size: .
cdr3_aa: CASCSGQGEGSYTF

cdr3_length: 13
v_call: TRBV12-3/TRBV12-4
clone_size: .
cdr3_aa: CASILGRNTEAFF

cdr3_length: 15
v_call: TRBV3-1/TRBV3-2
clone_size: few
cdr3_aa: CASSPRDFGTDTQYF

cdr3_length: 15
v_call: TRBV19
clone_size: .
cdr3_aa: CASSAPGQGAYGYTF

cdr3_length: 14
v_call: TRBV19
clone_size: .
cdr3_aa: CASTDPGRTDTQYF

cdr3_length: 19
v_call: TRBV7-2
clone_size: .
cdr3_aa: CASSYMGLAGGRSSYEQYF

cdr3_length: 14
v_call: TRBV5-1
clone_size: few
cdr3_aa: CASAWTGGGQPQHF

cdr3_length: 17
v_call: TRBV5-1
clone_size: .
cdr3_aa: CASSPTGGTGSGNTIYF

cdr3_length: 14
v_call: TRBV29-1
clone_size: once
cdr3_aa: CSALLGGARTEAFF

cdr3_length: 14
v_call: TRBV2
clone_size: .
cdr3_aa: CASIRDRGLSGYTF

cdr3_length: 16
v_call: TRBV4-3
clone_size: .
cdr3_aa: CASSQESVGGRTEAFF

cdr3_length: 15
v_call: TRBV7-3
clone_size: .
cdr3_aa: CASSPVAGTSYEQFF

cdr3_length: 11
v_call: TRBV5-8
clone_size: .
cdr3_aa: CASSPQETQYF

cdr3_length: 16
v_call: TRBV18
clone_size: .
cdr3_aa: CASSPSGTSGQETQYF

cdr3_length: 14
v_call: TRBV3-1/TRBV3-2
clone_size: once
cdr3_aa: CASSPGLVGYEQYF

cdr3_length: 13
v_call: TRBV5-4
clone_size: few
cdr3_aa: CASSPGQVYGYTF

cdr3_length: 15
v_call: TRBV6-1
clone_size: .
cdr3_aa: CASSEFTGGDYGYTF

cdr3_length: 12
v_call: TRBV2
clone_size: .
cdr3_aa: CASSFLTDTQYF

cdr3_length: 14
v_call: TRBV27
clone_size: .
cdr3_aa: CASSQDRVGNEQFF

cdr3_length: 16
v_call: TRBV3-1/TRBV3-2
clone_size: .
cdr3_aa: CASSPYTGTNYNEQFF

cdr3_length: 16
v_call: TRBV5-1
clone_size: once
cdr3_aa: CARSRTGGLGANVLTF

cdr3_length: 14
v_call: TRBV6-2/TRBV6-3
clone_size: .
cdr3_aa: CASSYARGENTIYF

cdr3_length: 15
v_call: TRBV29-1
clone_size: .
cdr3_aa: CSVFRGRVYTGELFF

cdr3_length: 14
v_call: TRBV7-8
clone_size: few
cdr3_aa: CASSLALGFNEQFF

cdr3_length: 17
v_call: TRBV11-3
clone_size: few
cdr3_aa: CASSLDQGSSSTDTQYF

cdr3_length: 15
v_call: TRBV19
clone_size: once
cdr3_aa: CASNPGQGAGNGYTF

cdr3_length: 14
v_call: TRBV3-1/TRBV3-2
clone_size: .
cdr3_aa: CASSGRWDSYEQYF

cdr3_length: 15
v_call: TRBV28
clone_size: once
cdr3_aa: CASRTSGLPLDEQFF

cdr3_length: 15
v_call: TRBV11-2
clone_size: .
cdr3_aa: CASSLGLAANNEQFF

cdr3_length: 15
v_call: TRBV5-4
clone_size: .
cdr3_aa: CASSLEGTGLNEQFF